The rows below give T cell receptor beta chains drawn from one sample of a study of blood T cell repertoires in COVID-19. The method was immunoSEQ multiplex PCR; TCRdb's version includes in-frame clones alone and lacks a portion of them. The table lists approximately 160,000 clones, roughly four fifths of them singletons. Sequenced: peripheral blood. Receptors originate from a man aged 35 to 55 who had recovered from COVID-19. Each CDR3 is given with its conserved first and last residue. Expanded clones get a size class; other rows say once, few or many, or leave the size out.

V	size	J	CDR3
TRBV6-5	NA	TRBJ2-2	CASSSNTGELFF
TRBV5-4	NA	TRBJ2-7	CASSLAPGSSGYYEQYF
TRBV10-3	NA	TRBJ2-1	CAISGAGSYNEQFF
TRBV4-3	NA	TRBJ2-1	CASSQDNPYNEQFF
TRBV7-2	NA	TRBJ2-5	CASRKTGGSRETQYF
TRBV28	NA	TRBJ2-7	CASSDRGEGLEQYF
TRBV19	NA	TRBJ2-3	CASNNRRSDTQYF
TRBV5-5	NA	TRBJ1-6	CASSLDQGGDSPLHF
TRBV19	NA	TRBJ1-5	CAIARQLNQPQHF
TRBV7-2	NA	TRBJ2-3	CASSPEPGLAGTDTQYF
TRBV9	NA	TRBJ1-1	CASNGGYGEAFF
TRBV18	NA	TRBJ2-1	CASLGDEQFF
TRBV30	NA	TRBJ2-7	CAWSEESSGNDEQYF
TRBV7-8	NA	TRBJ1-5	CASRQGSNQPQHF
TRBV19	NA	TRBJ2-2	CASSTVRDTYTGELFF
TRBV19	NA	TRBJ2-7	CASTLPVGLYEQYF
TRBV7-2	NA	TRBJ2-1	CASSLPTGDNEQFF
TRBV2	NA	TRBJ1-2	CASSARTGGNLNYGYTF
TRBV21-1	NA	TRBJ1-1	CASSKKTGRGTEAFF
TRBV6-5	NA	TRBJ2-2	CASSYNRWRELFF
TRBV9	NA	TRBJ1-2	CASSVGAGPTVYGYTF
TRBV10-3	NA	TRBJ1-5	CAISEPGQPQHF
TRBV29-1	NA	TRBJ2-2	CSAPDSNTGELFF
TRBV19	few	TRBJ1-1	CASQTGGNTEAFF
TRBV7-2	NA	TRBJ2-2	CASSPRLLGGAGELFF
TRBV19	few	TRBJ2-5	CASSTNQETQYF
TRBV12-3/TRBV12-4	NA	TRBJ1-1	CASSSRTFSEAFF
TRBV6-8	once	TRBJ1-6	CASSPGGGNGNSPLHF
TRBV21-1	NA	TRBJ2-7	CASSKLGLAEPRDEQYF
TRBV27	NA	TRBJ2-1	CASRDRGALYNEQFF
TRBV9	once	TRBJ1-2	CASSPPGTGGYGYTF
TRBV6-6	NA	TRBJ1-2	CASSYFLGANYGYTF
TRBV6-5	NA	TRBJ2-2	CASTPWQNTGELFF
TRBV11-3	once	TRBJ1-3	CASTFPTGDSGNTIYF
TRBV6-6	NA	TRBJ1-2	CASSGSTGTYGYTF
TRBV6-5	NA	TRBJ1-1	CASEDKDTEAFF
TRBV9	few	TRBJ2-1	CASSVQGHNEQFF
TRBV14	NA	TRBJ2-1	CASSQPRRGLAGEGQYNEQFF
TRBV7-9	NA	TRBJ2-1	CASSPGGLAIYNEQFF